This T cell receptor beta chain was profiled in a study of cytomegalovirus exposure and HLA in healthy donors. Study-wide results and caveats: Among TCR sequences, most were rare, though some public TCRs appeared in many donors. As confirmed in vitro, a few CMV-associated chains were specific for CMV antigens. The study flagged some 170 TCR beta chains as cytomegalovirus-associated.

Regarding this clone: Antigen: not known.

The 120-subject validation cohort, separate from the 666-subject first cohort, included the donors. Data came from immunoSEQ multiplex PCR; TCRdb stores just in-frame clones and leaves some out. The data show about 250,000 clones, with roughly 87% seen just once and about 12% held by the top ten. With V trimmed by 0 bases and J by 3 bases, 3 bases remained unmatched. Germline-derived CDR1 and CDR2 are SGDLS and YYNGEE. The CDR3 totals 15 residues. This TCR was recovered from a man between 18 and 35 years old in good health and CMV-seropositive. The chain is built from TRBV9 and TRBJ1-1; 9 nucleotides agree with TRBD1. Sequenced input: PBMCs. The CDR3 loop reads CASSVGGQGHTEAFF. The CDR3 coding sequence is TGTGCCAGCAGCGTAGGGGGACAGGGTCACACTGAAGCTTTCTTT.